This T cell receptor beta chain was found in a study of shared clonotypes between healthy human individuals (TCRdb year 2020). Background for the entire study: The cohort included a few men and a couple of women between 18 and 49 years of age. For each donor, CD4 naive and CD4 memory were each given three plates, CD8 naive was given two plates, and CD8 memory was given one plate. To estimate repertoire size and how much clonotypes are shared between individuals, the study performed deep sequencing of blood TCR repertoires from roughly five healthy adults. Different laboratories and diverse techniques were used to prepare libraries and sequence TCR repertoires, to increase sequencing depth and limit assay-specific biases. Between about 0.94 and 8.9 billion PBMCs per donor were obtained by leukapheresis. The paper's findings and limits, for the study overall: Pairwise subsampling led to the expectation that sequencing depth would affect the degree of clonotype sharing among donors. Larger estimated clonotype richness was generally found for naive subsets than for memory subsets. The genetic and exposure-history diversity represented was limited by the small number of donors. Compared with non-shared clonotypes, the clonotypes found in all four sorted-subset donors had higher generation probabilities. Across a few donors, roughly 5.1% of naive CD4, 3% to 4% of naive CD8, about 2% of memory CD4, and roughly 0.4% of memory CD8 clonotypes were shared. Incomplete sequencing was indicated by rarefaction of sorted-subset datasets, despite the large sequencing depth. Sampling was restricted to blood, and TCR repertoires in tissues likely differ from the TCR repertoires found in blood.

Donors were healthy HIV-negative adults with no recently reported acute infections or vaccinations. Only Caucasian adults living in Nashville, Tennessee, USA were represented among the donors. CD4+ T cells were enriched by magnetic negative selection, after which naive cells were positively selected on CD45RA and the negative fraction was taken as the memory subset. Blood was collected by leukapheresis, and PBMCs were isolated by Ficoll-Histopaque density gradient centrifugation and then cryopreserved in liquid nitrogen vapor phase. Analytical flow cytometry was used to check the purity and quantity of every magnetically sorted T cell population. Genomic DNA was isolated from every sorted fraction and measured by UV absorbance on a Nanodrop 2000c. In the germline V gene, CDR1 corresponds to MDHEN and CDR2 to SYDVKM. From cysteine to phenylalanine, the CDR3 is 16 amino acids long. CDR3 DNA only is kept here, 48 bases in frame from base 1. V is shortened by 7 bases, J by 3 bases, and the region joining them spans 19 bases.

Using the deep immunoSEQ assay, TCR CDR3 regions were amplified from genomic DNA by multiplex PCR. Extracted genomic DNA from each cell subset was distributed evenly across all wells of several immunoSEQ 96-well plates, and each plate was treated as a replicate. For sorted subsets, approximately 0.2 ug of genomic DNA, equivalent to some 30,000 T cell genomes, went into each replicate PCR. Purified libraries were quantified with a Qubit 3.0 fluorometer, sized on a Bioanalyzer 2100, and re-quantified with the KAPA Library Quantification kit. Every immunoSEQ 96-well plate was sequenced on a separate single-read 150-cycle Illumina NextSeq 550 flow cell. Per the authors' processing: Because the immunoSEQ output included only junctional sequences and no quality scores, the filtering could not be the same as the filtering used for full-length reads. To assign V/J genes and CDR3, sequences were annotated against IMGT germline references using PyIR, a Python wrapper for IgBLAST v1.9. Reads were removed for weak V/J assignments (E-value above 1e-6), missing CDR3, stop codons, out-of-frame junctions, or ambiguous translated residues. A V3J clonotype was defined by an identical inferred V gene, J gene, and CDR3 amino acid sequence. Percentage overlap between repertoires was computed as shared unique clonotypes divided by the size of the smaller repertoire. Richness of each repertoire was evaluated using RTK rarefaction, the Chao1 estimator, and Recon v2.1 estimates of unobserved clonotypes. For all TCRbeta clonotypes obtained by the gDNA method from four donors, generation probabilities were computed with OLGA. TCRdb obtained this table from immuneACCESS and retained in-frame rearrangements with V and J assigned. These tables miss some clones; where compared with another copy, unresolved V genes account for less than half of the shortfall, and the remainder is unexplained. V, J and clone size are taken as reported in that table, and D and trimming were inferred from the DNA itself. The sample data list approximately 620,000 clones, and more than 95% of these were observed just once. Around 0.057% of the sample is in the top ten clones.

As concerns this clone: Its specific antigen is unknown. No base quality information exists; no much larger clone differs at one position.

The specimen was naive CD4+ T cells sorted from blood. The cell subset or site label of this sample denotes: CD45RA+ positively selected. This clonotype was obtained from a woman aged 30 to 39 in good health. The rearranged chain carries TRBV28 and TRBJ2-4, with a weak D call of TRBD1 (6 bases match). Here is the DNA: TGTGCCAGCACCCCCGGGACCAGGGGCGTCAAAAACATTCAGTACTTC. Translation gives CASTPGTRGVKNIQYF.